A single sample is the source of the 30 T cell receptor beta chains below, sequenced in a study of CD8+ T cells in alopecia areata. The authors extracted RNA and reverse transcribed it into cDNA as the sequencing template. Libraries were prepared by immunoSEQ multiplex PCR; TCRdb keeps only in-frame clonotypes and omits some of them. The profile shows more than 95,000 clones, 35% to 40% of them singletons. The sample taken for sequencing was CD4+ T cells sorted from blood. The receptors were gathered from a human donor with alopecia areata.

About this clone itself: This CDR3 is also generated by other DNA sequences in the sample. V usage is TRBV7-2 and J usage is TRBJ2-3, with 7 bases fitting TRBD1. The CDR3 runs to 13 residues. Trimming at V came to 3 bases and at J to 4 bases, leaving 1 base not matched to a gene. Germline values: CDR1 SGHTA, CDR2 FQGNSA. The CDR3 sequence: CASSFQGADTQYF. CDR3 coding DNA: TGTGCCAGCAGCTTCCAGGGGGCAGATACGCAGTATTTT.

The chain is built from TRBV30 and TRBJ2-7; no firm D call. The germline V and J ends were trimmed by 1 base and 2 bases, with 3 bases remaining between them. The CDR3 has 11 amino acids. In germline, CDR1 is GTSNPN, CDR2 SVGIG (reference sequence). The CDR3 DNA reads TGTGCCTGGAGTGAAACCTACGAGCAGTACTTC. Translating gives CAWSETYEQYF.

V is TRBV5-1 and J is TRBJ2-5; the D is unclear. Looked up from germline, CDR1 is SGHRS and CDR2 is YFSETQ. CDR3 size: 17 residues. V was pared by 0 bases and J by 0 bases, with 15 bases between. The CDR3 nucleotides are TGCGCCAGCAGCTTGGTGCCTCTTCTTTCGTACCAAGAGACCCAGTACTTC. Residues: CASSLVPLLSYQETQYF.

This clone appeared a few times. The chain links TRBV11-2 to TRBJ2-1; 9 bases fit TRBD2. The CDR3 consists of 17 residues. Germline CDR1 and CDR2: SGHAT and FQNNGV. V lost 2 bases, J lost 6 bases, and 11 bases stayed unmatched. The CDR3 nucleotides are TGTGCCAGCAGCTTAAGACTCAGTATAGCGGGGGTCAATGAGCAGTTCTTC. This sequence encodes CASSLRLSIAGVNEQFF. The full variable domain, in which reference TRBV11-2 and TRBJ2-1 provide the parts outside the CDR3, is EAGVAQSPRYKIIEKRQSVAFWCNPISGHATLYWYQQILGQGPKLLIQFQNNGVVDDSQLPKDRFSAERLKGVDSTLKIQPAKLEDSAVYLCASSLRLSIAGVNEQFFGPGTRLTVL.

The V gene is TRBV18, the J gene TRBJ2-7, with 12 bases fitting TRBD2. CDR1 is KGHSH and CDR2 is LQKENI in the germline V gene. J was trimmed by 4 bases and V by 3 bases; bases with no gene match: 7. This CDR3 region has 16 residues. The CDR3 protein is CASSPATSGGRYEQYF. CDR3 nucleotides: TGTGCCAGCTCACCGGCGACTAGCGGGGGTCGGTACGAGCAGTACTTC.

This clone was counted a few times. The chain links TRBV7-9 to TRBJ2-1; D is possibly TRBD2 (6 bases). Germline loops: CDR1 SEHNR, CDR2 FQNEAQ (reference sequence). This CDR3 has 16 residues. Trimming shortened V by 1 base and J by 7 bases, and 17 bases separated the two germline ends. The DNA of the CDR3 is TGTGCCAGCAGCTTAGGGGCAGGGCGCCGGGGGAATGAGCAGTTCTTC. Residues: CASSLGAGRRGNEQFF.

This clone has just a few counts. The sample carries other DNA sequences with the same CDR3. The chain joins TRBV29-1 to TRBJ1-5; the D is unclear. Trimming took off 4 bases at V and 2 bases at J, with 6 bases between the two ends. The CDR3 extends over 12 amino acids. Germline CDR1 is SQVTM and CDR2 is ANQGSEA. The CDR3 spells CSVGHGNQPQHF. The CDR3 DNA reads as TGCAGCGTTGGTCATGGCAATCAGCCCCAGCATTTT. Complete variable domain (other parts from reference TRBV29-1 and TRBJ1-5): SAVISQKPSRDICQRGTSLTIQCQVDSQVTMMFWYRQQPGQSLTLIATANQGSEATYESGFVIDKFPISRPNLTFSTLTVSNMSPEDSSIYLCSVGHGNQPQHFGDGTRLSIL.

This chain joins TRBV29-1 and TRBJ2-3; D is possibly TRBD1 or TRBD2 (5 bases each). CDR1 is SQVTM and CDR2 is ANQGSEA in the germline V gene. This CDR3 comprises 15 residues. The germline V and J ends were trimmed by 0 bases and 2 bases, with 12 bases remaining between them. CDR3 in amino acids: CSVEDPLGTTDTQYF. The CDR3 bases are TGCAGCGTTGAAGATCCCCTGGGGACCACAGATACGCAGTATTTT.

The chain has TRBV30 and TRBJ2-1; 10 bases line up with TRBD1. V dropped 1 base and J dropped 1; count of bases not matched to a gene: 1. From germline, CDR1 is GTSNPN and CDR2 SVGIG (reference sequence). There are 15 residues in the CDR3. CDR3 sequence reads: CAWSGTGGSYNEQFF. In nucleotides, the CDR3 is TGTGCCTGGAGTGGGACAGGGGGTTCCTACAATGAGCAGTTCTTC.

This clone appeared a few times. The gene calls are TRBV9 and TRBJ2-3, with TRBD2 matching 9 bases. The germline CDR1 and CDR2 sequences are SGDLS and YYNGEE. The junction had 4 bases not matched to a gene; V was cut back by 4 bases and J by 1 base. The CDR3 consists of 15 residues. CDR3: CASSKTSGRTDTQYF. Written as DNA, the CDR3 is TGTGCCAGCAGCAAGACTAGCGGACGCACAGATACGCAGTATTTT.

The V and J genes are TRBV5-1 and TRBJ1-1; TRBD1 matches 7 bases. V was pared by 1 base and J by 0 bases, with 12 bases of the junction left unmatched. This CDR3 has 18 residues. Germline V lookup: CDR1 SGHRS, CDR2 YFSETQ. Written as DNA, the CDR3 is TGCGCCAGCAGCTTGTTCCCCCCGGGACAGACAATGAACACTGAAGCTTTCTTT. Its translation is CASSLFPPGQTMNTEAFF.

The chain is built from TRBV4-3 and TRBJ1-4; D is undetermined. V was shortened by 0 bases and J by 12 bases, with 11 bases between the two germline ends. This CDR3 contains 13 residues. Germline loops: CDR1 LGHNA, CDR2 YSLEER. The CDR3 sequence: CASSQDRAAQLFF. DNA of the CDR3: TGCGCCAGCAGCCAAGATCGAGCAGCCCAACTGTTTTTT.

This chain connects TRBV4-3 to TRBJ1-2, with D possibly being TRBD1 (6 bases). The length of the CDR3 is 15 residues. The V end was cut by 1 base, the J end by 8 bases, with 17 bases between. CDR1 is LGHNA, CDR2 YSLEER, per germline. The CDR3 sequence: CASSQGQGRIGGYTF. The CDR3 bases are TGCGCCAGCAGCCAAGGGCAGGGGCGAATTGGAGGCTACACCTTC.

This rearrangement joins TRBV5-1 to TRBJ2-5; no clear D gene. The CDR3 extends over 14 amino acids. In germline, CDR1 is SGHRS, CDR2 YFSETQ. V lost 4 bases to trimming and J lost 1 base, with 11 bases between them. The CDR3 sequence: CASSPGRFQETQYF. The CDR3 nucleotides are TGCGCCAGCAGCCCCGGGCGATTCCAAGAGACCCAGTACTTC.

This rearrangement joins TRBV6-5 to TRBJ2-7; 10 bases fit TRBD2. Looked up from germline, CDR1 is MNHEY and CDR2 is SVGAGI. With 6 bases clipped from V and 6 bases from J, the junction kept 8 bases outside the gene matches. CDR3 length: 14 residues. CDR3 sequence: CASSGLAGGREQYF. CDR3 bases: TGTGCCAGCAGCGGATTAGCGGGAGGTCGCGAGCAGTACTTC.

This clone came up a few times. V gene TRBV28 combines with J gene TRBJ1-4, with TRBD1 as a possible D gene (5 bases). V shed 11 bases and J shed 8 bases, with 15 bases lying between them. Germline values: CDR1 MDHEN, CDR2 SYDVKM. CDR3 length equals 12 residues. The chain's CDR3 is CAANRGREKLFF. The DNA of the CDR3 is TGTGCCGCAAACCGGGGGAGAGAAAAACTGTTTTTT.

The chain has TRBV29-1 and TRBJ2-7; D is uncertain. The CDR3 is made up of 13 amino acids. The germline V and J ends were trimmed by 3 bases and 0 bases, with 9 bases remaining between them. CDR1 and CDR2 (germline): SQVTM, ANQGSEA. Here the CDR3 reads CSVDIGHSYEQYF. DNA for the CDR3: TGCAGCGTTGATATAGGTCACTCCTACGAGCAGTACTTC.

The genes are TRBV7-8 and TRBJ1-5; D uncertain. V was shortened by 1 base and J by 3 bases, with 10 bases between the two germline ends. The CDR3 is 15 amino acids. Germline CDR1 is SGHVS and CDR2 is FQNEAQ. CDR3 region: CASSLDRGLNQPQHF. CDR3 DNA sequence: TGTGCCAGCAGCTTAGACCGGGGTCTCAATCAGCCCCAGCATTTT.

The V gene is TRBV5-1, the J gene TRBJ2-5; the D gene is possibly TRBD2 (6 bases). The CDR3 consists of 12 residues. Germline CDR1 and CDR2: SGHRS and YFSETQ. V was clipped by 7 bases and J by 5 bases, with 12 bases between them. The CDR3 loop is CASSRTTETQYF. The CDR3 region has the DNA TGCGCCAGCTCTAGGACTACCGAGACCCAGTACTTC.

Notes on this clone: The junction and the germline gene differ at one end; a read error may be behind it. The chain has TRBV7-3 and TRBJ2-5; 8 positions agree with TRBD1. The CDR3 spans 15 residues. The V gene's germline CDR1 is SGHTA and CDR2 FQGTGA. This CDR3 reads CASSPEGQGRETQYF. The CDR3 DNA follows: TGCGCCAGCAGCCCGGAAGGACAGGGACGGGAGACCCAGTACTTC.

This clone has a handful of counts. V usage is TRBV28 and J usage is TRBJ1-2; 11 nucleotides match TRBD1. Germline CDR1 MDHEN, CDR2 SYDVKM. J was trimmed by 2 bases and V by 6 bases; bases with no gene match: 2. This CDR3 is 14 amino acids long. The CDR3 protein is CASRRDRGNYGYTF. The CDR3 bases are TGTGCCAGCAGACGGGACAGGGGGAACTATGGCTACACCTTC.

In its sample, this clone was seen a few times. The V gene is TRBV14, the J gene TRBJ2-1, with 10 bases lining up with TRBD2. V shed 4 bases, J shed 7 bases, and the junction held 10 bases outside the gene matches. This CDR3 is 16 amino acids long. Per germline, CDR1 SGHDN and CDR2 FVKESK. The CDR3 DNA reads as TGTGCCAGCAGCCCTGATCGGTCTAGCGGGAGTAATGAGCAGTTCTTC. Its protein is CASSPDRSSGSNEQFF. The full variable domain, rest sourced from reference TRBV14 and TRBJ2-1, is EAGVTQFPSHSVIEKGQTVTLRCDPISGHDNLYWYRRVMGKEIKFLLHFVKESKQDESGMPNNRFLAERTGGTYSTLKVQPAELEDSGVYFCASSPDRSSGSNEQFFGPGTRLTVL.

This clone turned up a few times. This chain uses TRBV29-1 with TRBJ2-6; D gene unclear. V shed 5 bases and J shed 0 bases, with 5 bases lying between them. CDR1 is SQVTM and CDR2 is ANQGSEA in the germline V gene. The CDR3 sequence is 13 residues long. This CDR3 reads CSVYSSGANVLTF. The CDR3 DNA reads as TGCAGCGTTTACAGCTCTGGGGCCAACGTCCTGACTTTC.

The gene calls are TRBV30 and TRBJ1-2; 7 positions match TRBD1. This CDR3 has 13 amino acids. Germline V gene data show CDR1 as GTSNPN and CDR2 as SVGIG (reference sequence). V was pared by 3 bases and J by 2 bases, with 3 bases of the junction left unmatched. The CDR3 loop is CAWRTGVNYGYTF. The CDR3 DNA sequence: TGTGCCTGGAGAACAGGGGTAAACTATGGCTACACCTTC.

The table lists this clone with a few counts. The CDR3: CASSLEDRQQYF. CDR3 in DNA: TGCGCCAGCAGCTTGGAGGACAGGCAGCAGTATTTT. The rearrangement joins TRBV5-1 to TRBJ2-3, with 7 positions matching TRBD1. CDR3 length equals 12 residues. Germline loops: CDR1 SGHRS, CDR2 YFSETQ. V trimming: 0 bases; J trimming: 11 bases; junction bases outside the gene matches: 3. Full variable domain (outside the CDR3, taken from reference TRBV5-1 and TRBJ2-3): KAGVTQTPRYLIKTRGQQVTLSCSPISGHRSVSWYQQTPGQGLQFLFEYFSETQRNKGNFPGRFSGRQFSNSRSEMNVSTLELGDSALYLCASSLEDRQQYFGPGTRLTVL.

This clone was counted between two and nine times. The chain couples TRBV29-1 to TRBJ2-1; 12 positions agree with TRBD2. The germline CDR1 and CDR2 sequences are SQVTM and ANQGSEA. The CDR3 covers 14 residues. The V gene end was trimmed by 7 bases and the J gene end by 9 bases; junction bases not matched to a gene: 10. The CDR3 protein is CSGTPTSGSGEQFF. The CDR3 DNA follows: TGCAGCGGGACCCCGACTAGCGGGAGTGGTGAGCAGTTCTTC.

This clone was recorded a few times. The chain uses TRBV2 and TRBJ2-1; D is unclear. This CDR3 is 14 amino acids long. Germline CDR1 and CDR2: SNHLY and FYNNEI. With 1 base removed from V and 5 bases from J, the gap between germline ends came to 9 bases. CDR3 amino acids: CASSEELPNNEQFF. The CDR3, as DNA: TGTGCCAGCAGTGAAGAGCTACCGAACAATGAGCAGTTCTTC.

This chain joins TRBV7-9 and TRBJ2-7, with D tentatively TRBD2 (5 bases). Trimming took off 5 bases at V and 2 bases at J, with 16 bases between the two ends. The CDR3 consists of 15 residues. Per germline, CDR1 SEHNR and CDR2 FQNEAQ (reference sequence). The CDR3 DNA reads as TGTGCCAGCAGCCCCGTCGGTCAGGAGGCCTACGAGCAGTACTTC. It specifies CASSPVGQEAYEQYF.

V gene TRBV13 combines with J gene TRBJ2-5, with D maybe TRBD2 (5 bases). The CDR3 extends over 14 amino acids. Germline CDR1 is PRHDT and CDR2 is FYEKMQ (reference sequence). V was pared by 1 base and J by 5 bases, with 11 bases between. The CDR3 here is CASSLARGRETQYF. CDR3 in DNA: TGTGCCAGCAGCTTAGCCCGGGGTCGGGAGACCCAGTACTTC.

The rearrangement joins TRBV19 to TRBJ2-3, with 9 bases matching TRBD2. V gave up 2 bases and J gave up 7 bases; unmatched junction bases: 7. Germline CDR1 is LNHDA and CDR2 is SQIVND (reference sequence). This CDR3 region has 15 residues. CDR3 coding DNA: TGTGCCAGTAGTATACAAGCGGGGGGCCGACATACGCAGTATTTT. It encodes CASSIQAGGRHTQYF.